This paragraph reports one TCR beta chain. The antigen is unknown. The record originates from a study of T cell responses to AZD1222 COVID-19 vaccine. Study-wide points: Among vaccine-associated CD4 TCRs, coverage spanned spike, with dominance at 160-218 and 743-854. White British ancestry dominated among donors, who included more females, and clonal diversity was possibly underestimated. Nearly half of unique spike-specific TCRs reportedly avoided B.1.351 and B.1.1.7 mutated regions.

The CDR3 loop spans 14 amino acids. Germline V gene lookup returns CDR1 SGHRS and CDR2 YFSETQ. V lost 0 bases, J lost 10 bases, and 11 bases lay in between. Here immunoSEQ multiplex PCR was the method, and the copy in TCRdb shows in-frame clones only, minus some. The profile shows approximately 110,000 clones, approximately 84% of them singletons. This chain connects TRBV5-1 to TRBJ2-6; the D is unclear. This receptor was identified in an adult in good health. The sample here was peripheral blood, taken on day 0 of AZD1222 vaccination. The CDR3 DNA sequence: TGCGCCAGCAGCTTGGCGGGTCGGTCAAACGTCCTGACTTTC. Its protein is CASSLAGRSNVLTF.